The T cell receptor (beta chain) described here comes from a study of T cell repertoires in cytomegalovirus infection. Germline V gene sequence: CDR1 SGHAT, CDR2 FQNNGV. Trimming stripped 6 bases from V and 2 bases from J, with 9 bases between. There are 13 residues in the CDR3. This clonotype was seen a handful of times. Each CDR3 protein is one row after TCRdb ran MiXCR on the reads. Of some 400,000 distinct CDR3 sequences listed, around 32% are singletons. Source material: PBMCs. This chain uses TRBV11-2 with TRBJ2-3; D uncertain. The sequence was collected from a human donor in good health (CMV status not recorded). Some clones in this sample may be carry-over from other donors' samples. Written as DNA, the CDR3 is TGTGCCAGCAGACCTTTGGCCACAGATACGCAGTATTTT. As protein: CASRPLATDTQYF.